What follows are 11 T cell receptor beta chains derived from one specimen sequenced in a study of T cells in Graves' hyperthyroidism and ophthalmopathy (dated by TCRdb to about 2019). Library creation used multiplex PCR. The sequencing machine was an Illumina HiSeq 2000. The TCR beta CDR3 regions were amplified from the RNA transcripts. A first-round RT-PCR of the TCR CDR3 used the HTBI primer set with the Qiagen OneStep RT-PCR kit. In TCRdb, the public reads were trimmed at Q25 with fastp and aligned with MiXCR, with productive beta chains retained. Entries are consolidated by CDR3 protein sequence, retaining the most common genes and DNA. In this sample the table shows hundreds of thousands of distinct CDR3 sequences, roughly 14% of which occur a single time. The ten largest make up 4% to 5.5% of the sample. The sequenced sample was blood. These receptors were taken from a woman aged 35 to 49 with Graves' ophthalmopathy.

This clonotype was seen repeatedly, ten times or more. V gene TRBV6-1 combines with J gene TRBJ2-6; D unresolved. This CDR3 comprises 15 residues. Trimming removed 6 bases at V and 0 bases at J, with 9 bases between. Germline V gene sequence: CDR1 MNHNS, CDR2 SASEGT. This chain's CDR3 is CASRTGYSGANVLTF. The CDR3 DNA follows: TGTGCCAGCAGAACCGGTTACTCTGGGGCCAACGTCCTGACTTTC.

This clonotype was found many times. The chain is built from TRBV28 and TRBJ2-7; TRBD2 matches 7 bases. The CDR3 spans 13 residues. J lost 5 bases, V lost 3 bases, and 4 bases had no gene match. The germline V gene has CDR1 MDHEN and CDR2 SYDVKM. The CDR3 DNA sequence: TGTGCCAGCAGTTTGACTAGCTTCCACGAGCAGTACTTC. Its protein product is CASSLTSFHEQYF.

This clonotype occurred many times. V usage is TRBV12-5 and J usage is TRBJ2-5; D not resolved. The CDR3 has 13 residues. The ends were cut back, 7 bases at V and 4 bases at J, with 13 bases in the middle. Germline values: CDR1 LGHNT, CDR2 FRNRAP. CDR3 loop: CASDPGPGETQYF. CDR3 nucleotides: TGTGCTAGTGACCCGGGCCCGGGAGAGACCCAGTACTTC. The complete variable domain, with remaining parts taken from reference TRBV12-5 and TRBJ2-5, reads DARVTQTPRHKVTEMGQEVTMRCQPILGHNTVFWYRQTMMQGLELLAYFRNRAPLDDSGMPKDRFSAEMPDATLATLKIQPSEPRDSAVYFCASDPGPGETQYFGPGTRLLVL.

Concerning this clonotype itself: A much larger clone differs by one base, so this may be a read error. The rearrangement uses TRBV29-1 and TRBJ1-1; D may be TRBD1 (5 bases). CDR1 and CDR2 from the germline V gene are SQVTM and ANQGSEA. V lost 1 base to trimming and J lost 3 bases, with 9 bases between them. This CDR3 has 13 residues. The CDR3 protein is CSVEGGGDTEAFF. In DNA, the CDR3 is TGCAGCGTTGAAGGGGGAGGGGACACTGAAGCTTTCTTT.

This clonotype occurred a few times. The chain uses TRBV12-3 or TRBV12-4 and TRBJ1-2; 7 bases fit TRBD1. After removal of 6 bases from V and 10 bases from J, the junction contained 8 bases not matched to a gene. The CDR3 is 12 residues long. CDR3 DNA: TGTGCCAGCAGGGCCGCGGACAGGCTCTACACCTTC. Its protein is CASRAADRLYTF.

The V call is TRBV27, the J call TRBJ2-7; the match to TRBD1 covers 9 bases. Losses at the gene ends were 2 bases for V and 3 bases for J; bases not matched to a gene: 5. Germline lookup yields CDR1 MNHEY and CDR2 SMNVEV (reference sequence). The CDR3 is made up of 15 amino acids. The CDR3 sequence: CASSLHGTGNYEQYF. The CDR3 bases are TGTGCCAGCAGTTTACACGGGACAGGGAACTACGAGCAGTACTTC.

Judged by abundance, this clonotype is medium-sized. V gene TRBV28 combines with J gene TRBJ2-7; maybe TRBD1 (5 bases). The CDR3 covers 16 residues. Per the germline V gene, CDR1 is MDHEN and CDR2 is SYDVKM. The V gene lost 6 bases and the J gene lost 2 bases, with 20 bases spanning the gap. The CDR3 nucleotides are TGTGCCAGCAGCCCCACACTCGACAGCTGGGCCTACGAGCAGTACTTC. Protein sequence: CASSPTLDSWAYEQYF.

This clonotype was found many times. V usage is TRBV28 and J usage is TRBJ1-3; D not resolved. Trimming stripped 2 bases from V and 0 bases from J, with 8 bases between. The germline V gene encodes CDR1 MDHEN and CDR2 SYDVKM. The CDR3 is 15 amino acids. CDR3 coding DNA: TGTGCCAGCAGTTTAAGGGCTTACTCTGGAAACACCATATATTTT. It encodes CASSLRAYSGNTIYF.

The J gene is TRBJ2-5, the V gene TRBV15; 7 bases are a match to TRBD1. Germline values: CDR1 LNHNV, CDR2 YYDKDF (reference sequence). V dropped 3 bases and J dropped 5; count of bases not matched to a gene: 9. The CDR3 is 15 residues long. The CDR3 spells CATSRRSTGSETQYF. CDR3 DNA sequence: TGTGCCACCAGCAGGCGATCGACAGGGAGCGAGACCCAGTACTTC. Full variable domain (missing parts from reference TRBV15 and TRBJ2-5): DAMVIQNPRYQVTQFGKPVTLSCSQTLNHNVMYWYQQKSSQAPKLLFHYYDKDFNNEADTPDNFQSRRPNTSFCFLDIRSPGLGDTAMYLCATSRRSTGSETQYFGPGTRLLVL.

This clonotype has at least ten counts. The CDR3 bases are TGTGCCACCAGTGATTGGAAAGGGGGCTCCTACGAGCAGTACTTC. Translation: CATSDWKGGSYEQYF. This chain uses TRBV24-1 with TRBJ2-7; TRBD1 might be the D (6 bases). This CDR3 contains 15 residues. The ends were cut back, 2 bases at V and 0 bases at J, with 10 bases in the middle. Germline V gene lookup returns CDR1 KGHDR and CDR2 SFDVKD.

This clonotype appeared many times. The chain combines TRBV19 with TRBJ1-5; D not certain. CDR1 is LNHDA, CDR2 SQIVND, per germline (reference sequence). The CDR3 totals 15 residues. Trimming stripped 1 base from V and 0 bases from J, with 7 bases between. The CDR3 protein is CASSIGGVSNQPQHF. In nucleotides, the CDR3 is TGTGCCAGTAGTATAGGAGGTGTTAGCAATCAGCCCCAGCATTTT.